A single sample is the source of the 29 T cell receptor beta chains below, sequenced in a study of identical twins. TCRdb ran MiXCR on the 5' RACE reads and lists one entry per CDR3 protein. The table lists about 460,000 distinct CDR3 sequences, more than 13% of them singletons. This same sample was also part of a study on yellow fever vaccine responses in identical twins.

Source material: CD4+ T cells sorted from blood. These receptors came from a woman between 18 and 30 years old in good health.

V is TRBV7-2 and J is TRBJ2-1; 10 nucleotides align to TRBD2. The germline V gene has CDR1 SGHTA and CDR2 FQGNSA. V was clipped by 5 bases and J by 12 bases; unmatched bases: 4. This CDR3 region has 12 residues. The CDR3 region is CASSGPSGGQFF. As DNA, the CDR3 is TGTGCCAGCAGCGGGCCTAGCGGGGGGCAGTTCTTC.

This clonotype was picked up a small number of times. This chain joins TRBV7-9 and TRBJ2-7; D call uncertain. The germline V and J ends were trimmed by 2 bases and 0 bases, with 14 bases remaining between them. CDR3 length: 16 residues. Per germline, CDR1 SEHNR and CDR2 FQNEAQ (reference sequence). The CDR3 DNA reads TGTGCCAGCAGCTTAATTTCGGCACTTGACTCCTACGAGCAGTACTTC. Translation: CASSLISALDSYEQYF.

CDR3 residues: CASSQGRIAGGPYNEQFF. Here the CDR3 DNA reads TGTGCCAGCAGCCAAGGGAGGATAGCGGGAGGCCCGTACAATGAGCAGTTCTTC. V gene TRBV4-2 combines with J gene TRBJ2-1; 10 bases fit TRBD2. V trimming: 1 base; J trimming: 4 bases; junction bases outside the gene matches: 10. CDR3 length: 18 residues. Germline values: CDR1 LGHNA, CDR2 YNFKEQ.

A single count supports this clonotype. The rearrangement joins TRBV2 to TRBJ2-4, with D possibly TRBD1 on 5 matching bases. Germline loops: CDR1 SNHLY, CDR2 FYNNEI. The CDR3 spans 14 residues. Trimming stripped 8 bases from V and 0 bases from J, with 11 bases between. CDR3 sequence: CASAKGLAKNIQYF. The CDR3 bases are TGTGCCAGCGCAAAGGGGTTAGCCAAAAACATTCAGTACTTC. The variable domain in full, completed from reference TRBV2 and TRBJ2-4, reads EPEVTQTPSHQVTQMGQEVILRCVPISNHLYFYWYRQILGQKVEFLVSFYNNEISEKSEIFDDQFSVERPDGSNFTLKIRSTKLEDSAMYFCASAKGLAKNIQYFGAGTRLSVL.

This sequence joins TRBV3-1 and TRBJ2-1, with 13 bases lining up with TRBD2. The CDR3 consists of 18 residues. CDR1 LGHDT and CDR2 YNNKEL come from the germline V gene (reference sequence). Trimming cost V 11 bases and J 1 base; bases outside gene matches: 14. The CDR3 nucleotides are TGTGCCTGCTGCAGACTAGCGGGGGGCACTTTTTCCTACAATGAGCAGTTCTTC. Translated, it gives CACCRLAGGTFSYNEQFF.

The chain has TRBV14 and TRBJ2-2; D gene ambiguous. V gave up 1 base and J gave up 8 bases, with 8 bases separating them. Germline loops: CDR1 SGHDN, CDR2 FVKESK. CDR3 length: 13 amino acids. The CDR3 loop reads CASSQAGRGELFF. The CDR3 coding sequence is TGTGCCAGCAGCCAAGCAGGAAGGGGGGAGCTGTTTTTT.

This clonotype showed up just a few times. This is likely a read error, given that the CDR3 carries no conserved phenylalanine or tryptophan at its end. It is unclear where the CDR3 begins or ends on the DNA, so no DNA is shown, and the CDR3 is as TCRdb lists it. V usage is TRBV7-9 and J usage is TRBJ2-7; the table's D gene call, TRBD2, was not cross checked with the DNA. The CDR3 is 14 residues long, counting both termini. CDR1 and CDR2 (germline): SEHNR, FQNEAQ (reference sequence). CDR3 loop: CASSLDRSAGGMRI.

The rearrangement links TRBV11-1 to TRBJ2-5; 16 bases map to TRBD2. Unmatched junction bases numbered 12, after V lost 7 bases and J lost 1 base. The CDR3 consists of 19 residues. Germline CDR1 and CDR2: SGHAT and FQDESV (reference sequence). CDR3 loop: CASISNAGTSGRAQETQYF. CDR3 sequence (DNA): TGTGCCAGCATCTCAAACGCCGGGACTAGCGGGAGGGCCCAAGAGACCCAGTACTTC.

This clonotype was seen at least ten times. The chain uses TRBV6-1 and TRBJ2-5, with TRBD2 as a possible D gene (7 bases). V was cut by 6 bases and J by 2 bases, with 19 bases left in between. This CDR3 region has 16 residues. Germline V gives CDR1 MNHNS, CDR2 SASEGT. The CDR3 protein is CASRGRGGAPQETQYF. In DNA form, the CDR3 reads TGTGCCAGCAGAGGGAGGGGGGGCGCCCCACAAGAGACCCAGTACTTC.

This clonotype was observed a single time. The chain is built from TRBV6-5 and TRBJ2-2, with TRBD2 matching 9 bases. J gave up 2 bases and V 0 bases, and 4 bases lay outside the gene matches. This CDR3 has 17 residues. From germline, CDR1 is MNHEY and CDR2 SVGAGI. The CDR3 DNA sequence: TGTGCCAGCAGTTACTCAGGACTAGCGATTAACACCGGGGAGCTGTTTTTT. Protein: CASSYSGLAINTGELFF.

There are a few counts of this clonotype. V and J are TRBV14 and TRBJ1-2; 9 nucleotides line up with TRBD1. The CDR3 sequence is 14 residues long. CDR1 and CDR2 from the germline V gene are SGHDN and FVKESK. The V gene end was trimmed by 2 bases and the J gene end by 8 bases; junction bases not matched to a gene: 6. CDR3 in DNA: TGTGCCAGCAGCCAATGGGACAGGGTGGACGGCTACACCTTC. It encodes CASSQWDRVDGYTF.

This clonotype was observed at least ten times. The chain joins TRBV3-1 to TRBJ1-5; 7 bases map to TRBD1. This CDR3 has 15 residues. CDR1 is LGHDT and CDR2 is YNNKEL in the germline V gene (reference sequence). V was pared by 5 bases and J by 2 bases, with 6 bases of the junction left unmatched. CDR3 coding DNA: TGTGCCAGCAGCGCCGAAACAGGGGGCAATCAGCCCCAGCATTTT. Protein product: CASSAETGGNQPQHF.

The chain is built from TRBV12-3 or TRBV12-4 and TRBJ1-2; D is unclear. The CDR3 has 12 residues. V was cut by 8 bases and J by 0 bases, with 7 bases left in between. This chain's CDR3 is CASERANYGYTF. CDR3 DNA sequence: TGTGCCAGCGAACGGGCTAACTATGGCTACACCTTC.

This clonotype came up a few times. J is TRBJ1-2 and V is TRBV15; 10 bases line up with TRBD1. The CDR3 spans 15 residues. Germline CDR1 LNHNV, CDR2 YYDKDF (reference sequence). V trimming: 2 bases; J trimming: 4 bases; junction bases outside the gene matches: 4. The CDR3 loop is CATSRPGQGGYGYTF. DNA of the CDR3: TGTGCCACCAGCAGACCAGGACAGGGGGGCTATGGCTACACCTTC.

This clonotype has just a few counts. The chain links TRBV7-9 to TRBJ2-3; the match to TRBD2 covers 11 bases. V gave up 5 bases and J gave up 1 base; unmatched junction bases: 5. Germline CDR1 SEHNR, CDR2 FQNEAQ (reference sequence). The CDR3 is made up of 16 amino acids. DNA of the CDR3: TGTGCCAGCAGCCGACATAGCGGGGGGGGCACAGATACGCAGTATTTT. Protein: CASSRHSGGGTDTQYF. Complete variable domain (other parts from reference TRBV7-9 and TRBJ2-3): DTGVSQNPRHKITKRGQNVTFRCDPISEHNRLYWYRQTLGQGPEFLTYFQNEAQLEKSRLLSDRFSAERPKGSFSTLEIQRTEQGDSAMYLCASSRHSGGGTDTQYFGPGTRLTVL.

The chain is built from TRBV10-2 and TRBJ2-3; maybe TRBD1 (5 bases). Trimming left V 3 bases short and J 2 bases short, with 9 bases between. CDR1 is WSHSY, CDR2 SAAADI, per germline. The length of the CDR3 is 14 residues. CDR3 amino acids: CASSDVTATDTQYF. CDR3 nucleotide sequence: TGCGCCAGCAGTGACGTGACAGCCACAGATACGCAGTATTTT.

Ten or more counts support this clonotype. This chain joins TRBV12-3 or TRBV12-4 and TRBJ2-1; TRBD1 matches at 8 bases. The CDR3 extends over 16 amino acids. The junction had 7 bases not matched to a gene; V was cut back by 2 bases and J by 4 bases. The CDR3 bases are TGTGCCAGCAGTTTATTAGGACAGGGAGAATACAATGAGCAGTTCTTC. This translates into CASSLLGQGEYNEQFF.

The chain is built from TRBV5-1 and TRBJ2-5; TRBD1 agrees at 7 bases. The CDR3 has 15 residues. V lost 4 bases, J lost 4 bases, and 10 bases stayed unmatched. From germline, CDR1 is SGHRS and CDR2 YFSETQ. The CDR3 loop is CASSANGDSPETQYF. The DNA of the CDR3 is TGCGCCAGCAGCGCCAACGGGGACAGTCCAGAGACCCAGTACTTC.

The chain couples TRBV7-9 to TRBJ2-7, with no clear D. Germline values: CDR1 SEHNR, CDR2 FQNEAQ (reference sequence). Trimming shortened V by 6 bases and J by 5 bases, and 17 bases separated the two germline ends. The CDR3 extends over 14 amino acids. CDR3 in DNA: TGTGCCAGCAGTGAATGGGGTATGCCGGACGAGCAGTACTTC. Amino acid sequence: CASSEWGMPDEQYF.

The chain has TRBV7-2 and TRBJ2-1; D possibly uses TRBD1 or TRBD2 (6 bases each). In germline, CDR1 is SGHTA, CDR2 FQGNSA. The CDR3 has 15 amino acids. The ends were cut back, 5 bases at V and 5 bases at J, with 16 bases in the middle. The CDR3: CASSPGGRGHNEQFF. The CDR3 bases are TGTGCCAGCAGCCCTGGGGGGCGGGGCCACAATGAGCAGTTCTTC.

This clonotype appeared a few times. CDR3 sequence: CASSLTLGYEQYF. CDR3 nucleotides: TGTGCCAGCAGTTTGACCTTGGGCTACGAGCAGTACTTC. The chain is built from TRBV27 and TRBJ2-7, with no clear D. The CDR3 spans 13 residues. V was clipped by 3 bases and J by 3 bases, with 9 bases between them. Germline CDR1 MNHEY, CDR2 SMNVEV (reference sequence).

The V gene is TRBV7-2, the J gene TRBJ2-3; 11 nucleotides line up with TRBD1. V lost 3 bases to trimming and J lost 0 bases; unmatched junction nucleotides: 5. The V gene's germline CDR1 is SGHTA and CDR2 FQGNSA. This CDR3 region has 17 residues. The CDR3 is CASSFGQGAPSTDTQYF. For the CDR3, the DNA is TGTGCCAGCAGCTTCGGACAGGGGGCCCCTAGCACAGATACGCAGTATTTT. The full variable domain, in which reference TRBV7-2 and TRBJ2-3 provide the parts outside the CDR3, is GAGVSQSPSNKVTEKGKDVELRCDPISGHTALYWYRQSLGQGLEFLIYFQGNSAPDKSGLPSDRFSAERTGGSVSTLTIQRTQQEDSAVYLCASSFGQGAPSTDTQYFGPGTRLTVL.

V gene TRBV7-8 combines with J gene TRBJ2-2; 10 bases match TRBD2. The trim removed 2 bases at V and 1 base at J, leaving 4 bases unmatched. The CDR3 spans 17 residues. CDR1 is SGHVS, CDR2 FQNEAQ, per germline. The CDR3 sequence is CASSLRTSGGNTGELFF. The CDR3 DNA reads TGTGCCAGCAGCTTAAGGACTAGCGGAGGGAACACCGGGGAGCTGTTTTTT.

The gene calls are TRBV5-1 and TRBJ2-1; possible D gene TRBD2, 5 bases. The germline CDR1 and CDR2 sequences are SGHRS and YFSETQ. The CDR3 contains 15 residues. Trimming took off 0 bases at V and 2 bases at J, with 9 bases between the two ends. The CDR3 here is CASSLGGLPYNEQFF. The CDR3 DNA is TGCGCCAGCAGCTTGGGAGGGCTCCCCTACAATGAGCAGTTCTTC. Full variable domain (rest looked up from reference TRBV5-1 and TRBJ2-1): KAGVTQTPRYLIKTRGQQVTLSCSPISGHRSVSWYQQTPGQGLQFLFEYFSETQRNKGNFPGRFSGRQFSNSRSEMNVSTLELGDSALYLCASSLGGLPYNEQFFGPGTRLTVL.

CDR3 in DNA: TGCAGTGCTGCACGCCTAATTGGGACGGGTGACACCGGGGAGCTGTTTTTT. This sequence encodes CSAARLIGTGDTGELFF. The gene calls are TRBV20-1 and TRBJ2-2; D may match TRBD1 or TRBD2 (5 bases each). Trimming pared 5 bases from V and 3 bases from J, leaving 22 bases between. Germline V gene data show CDR1 as DFQATT and CDR2 as SNEGSKA (reference sequence). The CDR3 sequence is 17 residues long.

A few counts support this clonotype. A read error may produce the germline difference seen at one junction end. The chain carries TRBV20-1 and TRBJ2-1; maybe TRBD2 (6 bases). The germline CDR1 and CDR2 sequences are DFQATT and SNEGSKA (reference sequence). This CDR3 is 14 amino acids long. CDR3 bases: TGCACTGCTAATACGGGAGTCCCATACAATGAGCAGTTCTTC. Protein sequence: CTANTGVPYNEQFF.

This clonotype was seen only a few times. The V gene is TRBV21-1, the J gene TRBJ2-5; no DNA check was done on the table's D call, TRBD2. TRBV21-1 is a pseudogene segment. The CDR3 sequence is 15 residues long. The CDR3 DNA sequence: TGTGCCAGCAGCCAAGATAGCGGGAGGTGGGAGACCCAGTACTTC. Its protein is CASSQDSGRWETQYF.

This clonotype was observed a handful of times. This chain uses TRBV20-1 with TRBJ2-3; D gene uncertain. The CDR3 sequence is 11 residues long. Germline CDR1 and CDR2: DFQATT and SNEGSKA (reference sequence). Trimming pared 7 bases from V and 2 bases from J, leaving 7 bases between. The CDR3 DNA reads TGCAGTGGGAGATACACAGATACGCAGTATTTT. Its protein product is CSGRYTDTQYF.

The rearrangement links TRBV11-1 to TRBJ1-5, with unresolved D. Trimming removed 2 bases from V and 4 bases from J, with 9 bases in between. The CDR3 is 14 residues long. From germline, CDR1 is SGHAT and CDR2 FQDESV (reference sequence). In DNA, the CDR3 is TGTGCCAGCAGCTTAAGGGTATCAAATCAGCCCCAGCATTTT. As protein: CASSLRVSNQPQHF.